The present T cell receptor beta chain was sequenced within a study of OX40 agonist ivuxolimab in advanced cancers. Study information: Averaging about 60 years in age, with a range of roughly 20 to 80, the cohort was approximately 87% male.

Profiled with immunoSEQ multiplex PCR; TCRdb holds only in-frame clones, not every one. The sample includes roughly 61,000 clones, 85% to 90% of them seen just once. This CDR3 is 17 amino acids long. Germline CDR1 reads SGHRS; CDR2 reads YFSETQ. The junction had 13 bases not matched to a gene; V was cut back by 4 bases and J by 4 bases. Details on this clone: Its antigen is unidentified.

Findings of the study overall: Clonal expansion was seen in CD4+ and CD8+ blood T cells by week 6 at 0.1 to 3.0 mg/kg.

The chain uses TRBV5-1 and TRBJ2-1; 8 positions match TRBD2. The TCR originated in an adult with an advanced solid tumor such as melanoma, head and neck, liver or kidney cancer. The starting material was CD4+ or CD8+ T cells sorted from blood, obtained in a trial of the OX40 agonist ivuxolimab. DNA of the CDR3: TGCGCCAGCAGCCTGGGAGGTAGCGGGGTGGGTTACAATGAGCAGTTCTTC. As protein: CASSLGGSGVGYNEQFF.